This T cell receptor beta chain was documented in a study of T cells after yellow fever vaccination. Trimming shortened V by 6 bases and J by 4 bases, and 16 bases separated the two germline ends. The CDR3 extends over 15 amino acids. Study-wide results and caveats: A large majority of primary-vaccination clones showed up again after the booster (96% CD4, around 85% CD8).

UMIs were added to TCR cDNA along with a universal primer site when it was made by 5'RACE template switching. TCRdb re-called the 5' RACE reads through MiXCR, storing one row per CDR3 protein. Among about 360,000 distinct CDR3 sequences, roughly 6.1% were seen once, and the ten largest hold 15%. The table lists this clonotype with many counts. Its antigen is unknown. Sequences were derived from PBMCs, sampled 5 days after the yellow fever booster vaccination. This chain uses TRBV12-3 or TRBV12-4 with TRBJ2-1; D possibly corresponds to TRBD2 (5 bases). This sequence was found in a man aged 25-40 years who received the YFV17D yellow fever vaccine. The CDR3 region has the DNA TGTGCCAGCAGCCGCGGGTCGCCCGATTACAATGAGCAGTTCTTC. This sequence encodes CASSRGSPDYNEQFF.